The TCR beta chain described here comes from a study of T-cell memory formation after mild COVID-19. V lost 3 bases to trimming and J lost 2 bases; unmatched junction nucleotides: 8. The CDR3 runs to 16 residues. Germline CDR1 reads MNHEY; CDR2 reads SVGEGT. TCRdb reprocessed the 5' RACE reads via MiXCR and lists one record per CDR3 protein. Found here are fewer than 450,000 distinct CDR3 sequences, roughly 21% of them singletons; the top ten hold under 15%. Sequencing was performed on PBMCs or a T cell subset sorted from them (not recorded which). V is TRBV6-2 or TRBV6-3 and J is TRBJ2-5; 8 nucleotides line up with TRBD2. The clonotype comes from an adult woman who had mild COVID-19 (a few samples of this study predate the infection). Cell type and time point are not known. CDR3 nucleotide sequence: TGTGCCAGCAGTTATCCCTTCCCGGGGGGGCAAGAGACCCAGTACTTC. It codes for CASSYPFPGGQETQYF.